These 9 T cell receptor beta chains originate from one sample sequenced in a study of shared clonotypes between healthy human individuals. Method: immunoSEQ multiplex PCR; TCRdb's copy keeps in-frame clones and lacks some. Found here are about 2.4 million clones, 93% of them singletons; the top ten hold roughly 0.36%. The sample taken for sequencing was naive CD4+ T cells from PBMCs. The subset was: CD45RA+ positively selected. These receptors were taken from a man between 18 and 35 years old in good health. Some clones in this sample may be carry-over from other donors' samples.

This sequence joins TRBV19 and TRBJ2-1; 7 positions match TRBD2. Trimming at V came to 0 bases and at J to 10 bases, leaving 15 bases not matched to a gene. Germline V gene lookup returns CDR1 LNHDA and CDR2 SQIVND (reference sequence). This CDR3 has 17 amino acids. The CDR3 sequence: CASSIDRASGGRGEQFF. CDR3 bases: TGTGCCAGTAGTATAGATCGAGCTAGCGGAGGTAGGGGAGAGCAGTTCTTC.

V and J are TRBV28 and TRBJ1-2; D is unresolved. This CDR3 is built from 12 residues. With 5 bases removed from V and 7 bases from J, the gap between germline ends came to 11 bases. Looked up from germline, CDR1 is MDHEN and CDR2 is SYDVKM. Written as DNA, the CDR3 is TGTGCCAGCAGTGTCACTCTGGGTGGCTACACCTTC. This sequence encodes CASSVTLGGYTF.

The table lists this clone with a few counts. This CDR3 is also generated by other DNA sequences in the sample. This chain uses TRBV19 with TRBJ2-7; TRBD1 agrees at 7 bases. Trimming removed 4 bases from V and 2 bases from J; junction bases left unmatched: 2. There are 13 residues in the CDR3. The germline V gene encodes CDR1 LNHDA and CDR2 SQIVND (reference sequence). The DNA of the CDR3 is TGTGCCAGTAGTAACAGGGGTACCTACGAGCAGTACTTC. Translated, it gives CASSNRGTYEQYF.

The chain links TRBV5-4 to TRBJ1-5; D may be TRBD1 (5 bases). The ends were cut back, 4 bases at V and 4 bases at J, with 15 bases in the middle. The CDR3 covers 15 residues. CDR1 and CDR2 from the germline V gene are SGHNT and YYREEE (reference sequence). CDR3 amino acids: CASSMDVGPNQPQHF. The DNA for the CDR3 is TGTGCCAGCAGCATGGATGTGGGACCTAATCAGCCCCAGCATTTT.

This chain links TRBV30 with TRBJ2-7, with no clear D. CDR1 and CDR2 (germline): GTSNPN, SVGIG (reference sequence). V shed 0 bases and J shed 0 bases, with 9 bases lying between them. The CDR3 sequence is 14 residues long. The CDR3 is CAWSVPSSSYEQYF. In DNA form, the CDR3 reads TGTGCCTGGAGTGTCCCCTCGAGCTCCTACGAGCAGTACTTC.

The chain has TRBV7-2 and TRBJ1-5; D remains ambiguous. The CDR3 runs to 13 residues. Deletions cut 5 bases from V and 4 bases from J, with 9 bases between. Per the germline V gene, CDR1 is SGHTA and CDR2 is FQGNSA. CDR3 DNA sequence: TGTGCCAGCAGCCCAACAGAGAATCAGCCCCAGCATTTT. This gives the protein CASSPTENQPQHF.

This clone was observed a single time. V is TRBV5-1 and J is TRBJ1-1, with a tentative D call TRBD1 (6 bases). The V and J ends lost 3 bases and 5 bases respectively, with 14 bases between them. The CDR3 is 14 amino acids. The V gene's germline CDR1 is SGHRS and CDR2 YFSETQ. CDR3 DNA sequence: TGCGCCAGCAGCTATGATTCGACAGGAACTGAAGCTTTCTTT. This gives the protein CASSYDSTGTEAFF.

The rearrangement joins TRBV28 to TRBJ1-1, with a possible D match to TRBD1 (5 bases). V was pared by 3 bases and J by 1 base, with 15 bases between. This CDR3 contains 16 residues. CDR1 is MDHEN, CDR2 SYDVKM, per germline. The CDR3 coding sequence is TGTGCCAGCAGTTTCCGGGGCAAATCTGCGAACACTGAAGCTTTCTTT. The encoded protein is CASSFRGKSANTEAFF.

The CDR3 here is CASSSGTFGYTF. CDR3 DNA: TGTGCCAGTAGTAGCGGTACCTTTGGCTACACCTTC. This chain uses TRBV19 with TRBJ1-2; D not resolved. The CDR3 is 12 amino acids. Looked up from germline, CDR1 is LNHDA and CDR2 is SQIVND (reference sequence). With 4 bases removed from V and 7 bases from J, the gap between germline ends came to 10 bases. Full variable domain (rest looked up from reference TRBV19 and TRBJ1-2): DGGITQSPKYLFRKEGQNVTLSCEQNLNHDAMYWYRQDPGQGLRLIYYSQIVNDFQKGDIAEGYSVSREKKESFPLTVTSAQKNPTAFYLCASSSGTFGYTFGSGTRLTVV.